The entry that follows covers one T cell receptor beta chain sequence. Its cognate antigen is unknown. V lost 6 bases, J lost 8 bases, and 5 bases stayed unmatched. Germline V CDR1 and CDR2: SGHVS, FQNEAQ. The CDR3 is made up of 13 amino acids. This entry comes from a study of T-cell memory formation after mild COVID-19. Looking at the study overall: Clusters were largely donor specific. Study-wide results and limits: Clones contracting day 15 to 85 were balanced CD4/CD8; later expanders leaned CD4+.

Each CDR3 protein is one row after TCRdb ran MiXCR on the 5' RACE reads. The data contain a few hundred thousand distinct CDR3 sequences, roughly 20% of them singletons. J is TRBJ2-1 and V is TRBV7-8; 9 nucleotides line up with TRBD1. Sequencing was done on a sample of PBMCs or a T cell subset sorted from them (not recorded which). This sequence originates from an adult woman who had mild COVID-19 (a few samples of this study predate the infection). Cell type and time point are not known. The CDR3 reads CASRERTGDEQFF. The DNA of the CDR3 is TGTGCCAGCAGGGAGAGGACAGGGGATGAGCAGTTCTTC.